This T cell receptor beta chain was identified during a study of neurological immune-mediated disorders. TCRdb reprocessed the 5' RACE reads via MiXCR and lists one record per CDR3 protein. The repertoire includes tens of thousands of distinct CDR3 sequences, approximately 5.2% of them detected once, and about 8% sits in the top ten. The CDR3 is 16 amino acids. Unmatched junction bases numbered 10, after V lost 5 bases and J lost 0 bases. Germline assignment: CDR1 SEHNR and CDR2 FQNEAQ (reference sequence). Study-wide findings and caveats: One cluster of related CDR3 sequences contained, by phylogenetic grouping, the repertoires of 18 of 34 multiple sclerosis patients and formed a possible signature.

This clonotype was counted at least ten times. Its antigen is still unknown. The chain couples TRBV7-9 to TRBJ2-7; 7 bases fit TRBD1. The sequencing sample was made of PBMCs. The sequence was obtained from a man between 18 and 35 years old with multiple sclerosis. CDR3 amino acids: CASSLPGTELSYEQYF. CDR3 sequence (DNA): TGTGCCAGCAGCCTACCCGGGACAGAGCTCTCCTACGAGCAGTACTTC. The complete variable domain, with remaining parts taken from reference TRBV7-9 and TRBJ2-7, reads DTGVSQNPRHKITKRGQNVTFRCDPISEHNRLYWYRQTLGQGPEFLTYFQNEAQLEKSRLLSDRFSAERPKGSFSTLEIQRTEQGDSAMYLCASSLPGTELSYEQYFGPGTRLTVT.